This TCR beta chain appears in the sequencing data of a study of CD8+CD57+ T cells in acquired aplastic anemia. Study-wide context: Recorded DNA amounts for sorted CD4+ and CD8+ cells had an average of approximately 2.9 ug.

Notes on this clonotype: Its antigen is unknown.

Study results and limitations: Found in both controls and patients were some 30 CD8+ CDR3 sequences. Patients were compared with controls for CD8+ Simpson's diversity, and no significant difference emerged.

TCR beta VDJ and CDR3 were profiled, and genomic DNA was the template. Via MiXCR, TCRdb re-called the reads, giving one row per CDR3 protein. This table holds just over 400,000 distinct CDR3 sequences, approximately 70% found once. The V end was cut by 0 bases, the J end by 5 bases, with 12 bases between. This CDR3 region has 14 residues. The germline CDR1 and CDR2 sequences are SGHRS and YFSETQ. The sequence derives from a human donor in good health, serving as a control. J is TRBJ2-7 and V is TRBV5-1; D is possibly TRBD1 (6 bases). Sequenced sample: sorted CD4+, CD8+, or CD8+CD57+ T cells (not recorded which) from PBMCs. This CDR3 reads CASSLGGRGDEQYF. The CDR3 DNA sequence: TGCGCCAGCAGCTTGGGCGGCAGGGGAGACGAGCAGTACTTC.